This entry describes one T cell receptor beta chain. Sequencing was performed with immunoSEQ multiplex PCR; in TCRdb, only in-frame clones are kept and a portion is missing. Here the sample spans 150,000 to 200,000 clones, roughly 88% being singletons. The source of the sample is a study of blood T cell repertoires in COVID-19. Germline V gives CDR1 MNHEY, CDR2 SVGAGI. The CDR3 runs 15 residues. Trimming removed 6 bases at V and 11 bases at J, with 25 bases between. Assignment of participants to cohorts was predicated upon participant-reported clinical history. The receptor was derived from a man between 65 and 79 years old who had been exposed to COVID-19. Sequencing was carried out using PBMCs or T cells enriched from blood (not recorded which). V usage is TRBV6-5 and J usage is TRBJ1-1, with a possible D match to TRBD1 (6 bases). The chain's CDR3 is CASSSGFGSPQGAFF. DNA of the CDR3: TGTGCCAGCAGCTCCGGATTCGGATCGCCTCAGGGGGCTTTCTTT.